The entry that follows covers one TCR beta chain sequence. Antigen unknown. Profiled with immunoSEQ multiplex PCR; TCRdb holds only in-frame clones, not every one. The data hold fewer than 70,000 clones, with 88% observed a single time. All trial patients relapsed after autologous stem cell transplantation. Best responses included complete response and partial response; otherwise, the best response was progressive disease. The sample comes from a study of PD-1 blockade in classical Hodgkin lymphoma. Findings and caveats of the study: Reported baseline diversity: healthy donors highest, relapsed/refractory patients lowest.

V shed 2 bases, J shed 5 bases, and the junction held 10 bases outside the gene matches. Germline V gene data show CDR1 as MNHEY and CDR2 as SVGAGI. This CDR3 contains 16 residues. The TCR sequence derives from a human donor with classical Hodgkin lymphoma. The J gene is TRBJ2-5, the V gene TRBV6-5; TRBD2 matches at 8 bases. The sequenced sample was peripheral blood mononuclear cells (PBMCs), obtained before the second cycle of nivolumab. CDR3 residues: CASSYNPRLARETQYF. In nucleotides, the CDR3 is TGTGCCAGCAGTTACAATCCGAGACTAGCGCGGGAGACCCAGTACTTC.